Below, 9 T cell receptor beta chains from the same sample are listed, as sequenced in a study of human T cells and chemical hapten exposure. MiXCR, applied by TCRdb to the RACE reads, yields one record per CDR3 protein. The sample holds about 130,000 distinct CDR3 sequences, more than 7.5% seen once. Time point denoted: healthy volunteer bleed at 2 weeks. It was from unfractionated whole blood that total RNA was extracted. Source material: whole blood. Receptors were obtained from a male donor in good health. Some clones in this sample may be carry-over from other donors' samples.

The chain uses TRBV20-1 and TRBJ2-7; 14 bases line up with TRBD2. Germline assignment: CDR1 DFQATT and CDR2 SNEGSKA (reference sequence). This CDR3 contains 13 residues. V lost 6 bases to trimming and J lost 7 bases; unmatched junction nucleotides: 5. Here the CDR3 reads CSARGLAGVEQYF. CDR3 nucleotides: TGCAGTGCCCGGGGACTAGCGGGAGTAGAGCAGTACTTC.

This clonotype was seen a few times. The chain has TRBV20-1 and TRBJ2-5, with D perhaps matching TRBD1 (5 bases). The CDR3 contains 15 residues. V was shortened by 3 bases and J by 1 base, with 15 bases between the two germline ends. CDR1 is DFQATT, CDR2 SNEGSKA, per germline (reference sequence). The DNA for the CDR3 is TGCAGTGCTAGTGACAGAAATATCCGCCAAGAGACCCAGTACTTC. Translation: CSASDRNIRQETQYF.

About this clonotype itself: A much larger clone differs from this one at a single base, so this may be a read error. The chain joins TRBV5-6 to TRBJ1-4, with a weak D call TRBD1 (5 bases). This CDR3 region has 15 residues. The germline V gene encodes CDR1 SGHDT and CDR2 YYEEEE. CDR3 coding DNA: TGTGTCAGCAGCGGGGGGGACTTCGGGGATGAAAAACTGTTTTTT. Encoded protein: CVSSGGDFGDEKLFF.

This clonotype was observed a handful of times. The chain is built from TRBV12-3 or TRBV12-4 and TRBJ2-1; 11 bases align to TRBD2. The V gene end was trimmed by 7 bases and the J gene end by 3 bases; junction bases not matched to a gene: 5. The CDR3 sequence is 15 residues long. CDR3: CASKISGRDYNEQFF. CDR3 nucleotide sequence: TGTGCCAGCAAGATTAGCGGGAGGGACTACAATGAGCAGTTCTTC.

This chain links TRBV4-1 with TRBJ1-1, with D maybe TRBD1 (5 bases). Germline loops: CDR1 MGHRA, CDR2 YSYEKL. Trimming took 0 bases from V and 7 from J, leaving 15 bases between them. The CDR3 contains 15 residues. CDR3 sequence reads: CASSQEETRGDEAFF. The CDR3 DNA is TGCGCCAGCAGCCAAGAAGAGACTAGAGGGGATGAAGCTTTCTTT.

This clonotype occurred many times. V and J are TRBV4-3 and TRBJ2-1; 12 bases agree with TRBD2. V dropped 3 bases and J dropped 0; count of bases not matched to a gene: 12. The germline CDR1 and CDR2 sequences are LGHNA and YSLEER. The CDR3 runs to 20 residues. The CDR3 DNA reads TGCGCCAGCAGCCAGCCAACTAGCGGGGGGCTCCCGAGCTCCTACAATGAGCAGTTCTTC. It yields the protein CASSQPTSGGLPSSYNEQFF.

This clonotype has just a few counts. The gene calls are TRBV7-2 and TRBJ2-1; 8 bases map to TRBD2. With V trimmed by 5 bases and J by 0 bases, 6 bases remained unmatched. The CDR3 spans 16 residues. CDR1 is SGHTA and CDR2 is FQGNSA in the germline V gene. CDR3 nucleotides: TGTGCCAGCAGCCGACCGGGACTAGGCTCCTACAATGAGCAGTTCTTC. This sequence encodes CASSRPGLGSYNEQFF.

This clonotype was picked up many times. V usage is TRBV9 and J usage is TRBJ2-1, with D possibly matching TRBD1 (5 bases). This CDR3 has 14 residues. The V and J ends lost 4 bases and 0 bases respectively, with 8 bases between them. Germline V gene sequence: CDR1 SGDLS, CDR2 YYNGEE. CDR3 sequence: CASSYRNSYNEQFF. Here the CDR3 DNA reads TGTGCCAGCAGCTACAGGAACTCCTACAATGAGCAGTTCTTC.

This chain joins TRBV6-2 or TRBV6-3 and TRBJ1-5, with D perhaps TRBD1 (5 bases). The V and J ends lost 4 bases and 6 bases respectively, with 10 bases between them. The CDR3 consists of 13 residues. The germline CDR1 and CDR2 sequences are MNHEY and SVGEGT. The CDR3 DNA sequence: TGTGCCAGCAGTTTAGGGGCTCCTCAGCCCCAGCATTTT. This translates into CASSLGAPQPQHF.